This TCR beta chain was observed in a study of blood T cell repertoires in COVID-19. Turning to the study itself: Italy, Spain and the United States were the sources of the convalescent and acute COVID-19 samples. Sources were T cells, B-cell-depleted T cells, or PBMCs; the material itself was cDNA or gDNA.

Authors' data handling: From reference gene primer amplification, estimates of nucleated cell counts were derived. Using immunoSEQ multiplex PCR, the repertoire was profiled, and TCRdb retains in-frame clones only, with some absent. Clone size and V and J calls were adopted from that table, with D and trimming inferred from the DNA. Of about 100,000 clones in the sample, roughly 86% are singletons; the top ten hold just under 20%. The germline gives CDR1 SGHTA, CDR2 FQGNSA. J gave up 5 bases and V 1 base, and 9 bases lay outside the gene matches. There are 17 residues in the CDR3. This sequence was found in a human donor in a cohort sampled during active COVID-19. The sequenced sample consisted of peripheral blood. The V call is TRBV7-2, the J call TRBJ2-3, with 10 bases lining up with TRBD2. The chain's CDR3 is CASSLGLAGASGDTQYF. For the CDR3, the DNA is TGTGCCAGCAGCTTAGGGCTAGCGGGGGCTTCGGGAGATACGCAGTATTTT.